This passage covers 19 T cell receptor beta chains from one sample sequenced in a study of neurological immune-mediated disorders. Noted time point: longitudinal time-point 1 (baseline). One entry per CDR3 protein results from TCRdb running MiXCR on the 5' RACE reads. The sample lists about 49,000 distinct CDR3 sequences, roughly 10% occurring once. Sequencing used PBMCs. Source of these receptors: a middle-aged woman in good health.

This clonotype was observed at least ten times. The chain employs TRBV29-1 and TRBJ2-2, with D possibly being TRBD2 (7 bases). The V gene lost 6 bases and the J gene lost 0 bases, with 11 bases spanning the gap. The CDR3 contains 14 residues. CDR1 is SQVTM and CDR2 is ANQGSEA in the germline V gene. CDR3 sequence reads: CSVGGGSNTGELFF. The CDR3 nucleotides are TGCAGCGTGGGGGGGGGCTCGAACACCGGGGAGCTGTTTTTT.

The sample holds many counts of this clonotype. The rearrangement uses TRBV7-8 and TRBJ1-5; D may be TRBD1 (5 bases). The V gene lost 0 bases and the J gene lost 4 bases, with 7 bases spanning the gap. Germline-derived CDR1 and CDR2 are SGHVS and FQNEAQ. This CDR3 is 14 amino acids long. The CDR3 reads CASSLAGGNQPQHF. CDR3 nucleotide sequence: TGTGCCAGCAGCTTAGCGGGGGGTAATCAGCCCCAGCATTTT.

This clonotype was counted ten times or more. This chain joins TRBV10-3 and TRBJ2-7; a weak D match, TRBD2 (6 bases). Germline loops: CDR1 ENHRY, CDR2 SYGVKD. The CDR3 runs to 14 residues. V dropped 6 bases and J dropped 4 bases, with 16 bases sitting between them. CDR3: CAISRDFGPYEQYF. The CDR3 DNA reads TGTGCCATCAGCCGGGACTTTGGGCCTTACGAGCAGTACTTC.

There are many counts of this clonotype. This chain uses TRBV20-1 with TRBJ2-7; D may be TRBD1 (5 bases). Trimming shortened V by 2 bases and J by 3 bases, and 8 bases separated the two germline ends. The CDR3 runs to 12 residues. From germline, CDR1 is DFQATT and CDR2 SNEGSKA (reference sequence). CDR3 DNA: TGCAGTGCTAGAAACAGGAACTACGAGCAGTACTTC. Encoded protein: CSARNRNYEQYF.

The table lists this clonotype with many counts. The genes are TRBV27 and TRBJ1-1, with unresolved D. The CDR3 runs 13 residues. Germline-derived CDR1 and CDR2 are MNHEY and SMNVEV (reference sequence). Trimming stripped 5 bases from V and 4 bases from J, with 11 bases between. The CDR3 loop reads CASSTTRSTEAFF. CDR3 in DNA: TGTGCCAGCAGTACGACACGGAGCACTGAAGCTTTCTTT.

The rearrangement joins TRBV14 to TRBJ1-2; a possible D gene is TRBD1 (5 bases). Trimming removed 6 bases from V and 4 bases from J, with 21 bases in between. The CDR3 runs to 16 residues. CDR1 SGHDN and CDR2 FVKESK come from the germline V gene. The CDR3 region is CASRLTGTPLGYGYTF. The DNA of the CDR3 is TGTGCCAGCAGGTTGACCGGGACGCCTCTCGGCTATGGCTACACCTTC.

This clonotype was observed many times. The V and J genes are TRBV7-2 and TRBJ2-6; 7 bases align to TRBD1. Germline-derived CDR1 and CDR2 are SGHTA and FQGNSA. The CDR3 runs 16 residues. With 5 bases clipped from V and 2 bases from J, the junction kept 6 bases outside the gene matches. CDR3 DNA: TGTGCCAGCAGCGTAAGGGGGCTGACTGGGGCCAACGTCCTGACTTTC. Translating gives CASSVRGLTGANVLTF.

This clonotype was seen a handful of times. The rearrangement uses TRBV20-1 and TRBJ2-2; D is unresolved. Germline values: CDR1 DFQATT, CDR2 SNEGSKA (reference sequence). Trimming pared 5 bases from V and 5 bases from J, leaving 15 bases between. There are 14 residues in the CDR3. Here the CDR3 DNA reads TGCAGTGCTCCCCCCAGGATGGGAACCGGGGAGCTGTTTTTT. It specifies CSAPPRMGTGELFF.

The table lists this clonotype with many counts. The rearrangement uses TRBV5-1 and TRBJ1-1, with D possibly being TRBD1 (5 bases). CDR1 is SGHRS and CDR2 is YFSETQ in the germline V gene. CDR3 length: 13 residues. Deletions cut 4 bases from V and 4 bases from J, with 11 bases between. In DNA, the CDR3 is TGCGCCAGCAGCAGCGGGGGTTTCACTGAAGCTTTCTTT. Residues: CASSSGGFTEAFF. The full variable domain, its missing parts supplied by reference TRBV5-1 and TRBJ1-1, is KAGVTQTPRYLIKTRGQQVTLSCSPISGHRSVSWYQQTPGQGLQFLFEYFSETQRNKGNFPGRFSGRQFSNSRSEMNVSTLELGDSALYLCASSSGGFTEAFFGQGTRLTVV.

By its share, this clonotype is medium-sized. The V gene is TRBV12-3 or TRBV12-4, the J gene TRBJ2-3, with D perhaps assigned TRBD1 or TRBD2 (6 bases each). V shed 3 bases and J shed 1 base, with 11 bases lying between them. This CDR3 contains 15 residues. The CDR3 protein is CASSLGGRGTDTQYF. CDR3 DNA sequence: TGTGCCAGCAGTTTGGGGGGCCGGGGCACAGATACGCAGTATTTT.

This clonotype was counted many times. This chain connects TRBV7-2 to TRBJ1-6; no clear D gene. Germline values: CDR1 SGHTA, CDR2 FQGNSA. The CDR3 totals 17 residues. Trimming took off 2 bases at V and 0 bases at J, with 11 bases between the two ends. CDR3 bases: TGTGCCAGCAGCTTACGTCCGGGGAGCTCCTATAATTCACCCCTCCACTTT. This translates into CASSLRPGSSYNSPLHF.

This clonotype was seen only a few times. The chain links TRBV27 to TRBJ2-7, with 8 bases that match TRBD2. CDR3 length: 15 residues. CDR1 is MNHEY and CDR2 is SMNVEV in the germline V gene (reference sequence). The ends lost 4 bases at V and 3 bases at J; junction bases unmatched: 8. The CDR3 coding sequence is TGTGCCAGCAGTTCGGGCAGCGGGAGTATCTACGAGCAGTACTTC. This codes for CASSSGSGSIYEQYF.

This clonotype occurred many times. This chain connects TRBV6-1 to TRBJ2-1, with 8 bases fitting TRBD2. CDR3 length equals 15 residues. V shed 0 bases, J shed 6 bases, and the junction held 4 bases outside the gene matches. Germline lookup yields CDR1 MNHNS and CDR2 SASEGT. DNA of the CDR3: TGTGCCAGCAGTGAAGCGGCGGGAGGCGGCAATGAGCAGTTCTTC. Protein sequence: CASSEAAGGGNEQFF.

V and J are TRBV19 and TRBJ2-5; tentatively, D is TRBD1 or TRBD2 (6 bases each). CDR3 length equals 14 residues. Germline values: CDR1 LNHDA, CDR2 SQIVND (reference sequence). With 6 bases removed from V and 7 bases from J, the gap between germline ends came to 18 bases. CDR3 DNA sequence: TGTGCCAGTAGCCCGGGGGCCCCGGTGATGACCCAGTACTTC. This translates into CASSPGAPVMTQYF.

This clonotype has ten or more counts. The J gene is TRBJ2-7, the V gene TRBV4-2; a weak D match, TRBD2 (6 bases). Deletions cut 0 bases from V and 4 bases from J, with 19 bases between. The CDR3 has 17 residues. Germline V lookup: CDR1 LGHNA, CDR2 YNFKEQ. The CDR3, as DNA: TGTGCCAGCAGCCAAGAATCGATAGGAGGAGGGGTTTACGAGCAGTACTTC. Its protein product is CASSQESIGGGVYEQYF.

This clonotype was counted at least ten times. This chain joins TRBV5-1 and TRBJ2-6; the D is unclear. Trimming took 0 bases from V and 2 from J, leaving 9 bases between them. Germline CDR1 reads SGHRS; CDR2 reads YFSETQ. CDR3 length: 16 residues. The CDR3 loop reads CASSLALIPGANVLTF. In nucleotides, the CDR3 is TGCGCCAGCAGCTTGGCCTTGATACCTGGGGCCAACGTCCTGACTTTC.

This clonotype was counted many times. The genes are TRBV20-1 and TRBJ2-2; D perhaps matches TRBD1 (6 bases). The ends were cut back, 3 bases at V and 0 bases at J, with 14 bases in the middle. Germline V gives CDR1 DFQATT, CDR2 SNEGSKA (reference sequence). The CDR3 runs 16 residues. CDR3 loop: CSARPTGKSNTGELFF. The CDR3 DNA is TGCAGTGCTAGGCCAACAGGGAAGTCGAACACCGGGGAGCTGTTTTTT.

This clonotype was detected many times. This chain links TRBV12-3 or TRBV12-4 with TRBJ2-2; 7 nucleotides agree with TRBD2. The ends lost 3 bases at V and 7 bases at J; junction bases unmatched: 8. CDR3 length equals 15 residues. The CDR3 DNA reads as TGTGCCAGCAGTTTGATTGGGGAGGGGATCGGGGAGCTGTTTTTT. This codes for CASSLIGEGIGELFF.

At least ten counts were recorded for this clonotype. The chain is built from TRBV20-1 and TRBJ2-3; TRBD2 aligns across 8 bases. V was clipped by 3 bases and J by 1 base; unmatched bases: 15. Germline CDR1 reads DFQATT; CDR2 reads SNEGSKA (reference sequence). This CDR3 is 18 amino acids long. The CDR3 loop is CSASGLSGGRLGTDTQYF. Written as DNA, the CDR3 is TGCAGTGCTAGCGGTTTGAGCGGGGGTAGATTAGGCACAGATACGCAGTATTTT.